This passage covers 21 T cell receptor beta chains from one sample sequenced in a study of radiotherapy plus CTLA-4 blockade in lung cancer. Assay used: immunoSEQ multiplex PCR; TCRdb lists only in-frame clones, some missing. Among more than 100,000 clones listed, approximately 90% were seen once. The specimen comprised peripheral blood, sampled from a patient treated with radiotherapy plus ipilimumab. The receptor source for this set is a human donor with non-small cell lung cancer that progressed on radiotherapy plus ipilimumab.

V gene TRBV5-1 combines with J gene TRBJ2-2, with TRBD1 identical over 7 bases. The CDR3 has 15 residues. The trim removed 2 bases at V and 6 bases at J, leaving 7 bases unmatched. Germline V gene lookup returns CDR1 SGHRS and CDR2 YFSETQ. CDR3 nucleotide sequence: TGCGCCAGCAGCTTAGGGGGCCAGAAACCCGGGGAGCTGTTTTTT. Residues: CASSLGGQKPGELFF.

The chain links TRBV9 to TRBJ2-7; D is undetermined. Germline assignment: CDR1 SGDLS and CDR2 YYNGEE. CDR3 length: 14 residues. V shed 0 bases and J shed 1 base, with 8 bases lying between them. Here the CDR3 reads CASSVDPRSYEQYF. CDR3 DNA sequence: TGTGCCAGCAGCGTAGACCCAAGATCCTACGAGCAGTACTTC.

J is TRBJ1-2 and V is TRBV5-4, with D possibly TRBD1 on 5 matching bases. Deletions cut 3 bases from V and 8 bases from J, with 14 bases between. Germline V gene data show CDR1 as SGHNT and CDR2 as YYREEE (reference sequence). CDR3 length: 13 amino acids. Here the CDR3 DNA reads TGTGCCAGCAGCTCCGGGACTTCACGGGGCTACACCTTC. This translates into CASSSGTSRGYTF. Complete variable domain (other parts from reference TRBV5-4 and TRBJ1-2): ETGVTQSPTHLIKTRGQQVTLRCSSQSGHNTVSWYQQALGQGPQFIFQYYREEENGRGNFPPRFSGLQFPNYSSELNVNALELDDSALYLCASSSGTSRGYTFGSGTRLTVV.

This clone came up once. This chain joins TRBV27 and TRBJ1-2; no clear D. From germline, CDR1 is MNHEY and CDR2 SMNVEV (reference sequence). The CDR3 contains 15 residues. V gave up 6 bases and J gave up 7 bases, with 21 bases separating them. CDR3 protein: CASRKPGSGSFGYTF. CDR3 nucleotides: TGTGCCAGCAGAAAACCAGGTAGTGGTAGTTTTGGCTACACCTTC.

The count of this clone is one. The chain has TRBV28 and TRBJ2-7; 9 bases are shared with TRBD1. V dropped 7 bases and J dropped 6; count of bases not matched to a gene: 10. The germline CDR1 and CDR2 sequences are MDHEN and SYDVKM. This CDR3 has 14 residues. The CDR3 DNA is TGTGCCAGCACCAGGGACAGGGTGATCGTCGAGCAGTACTTC. Amino acid sequence: CASTRDRVIVEQYF.

This chain joins TRBV9 and TRBJ2-3; 8 nucleotides align to TRBD2. The germline V gene has CDR1 SGDLS and CDR2 YYNGEE. Trimming at V came to 0 bases and at J to 3 bases, leaving 6 bases not matched to a gene. The CDR3 has 16 amino acids. CDR3 residues: CASSVEREGLTDTQYF. The CDR3 bases are TGTGCCAGCAGCGTAGAACGGGAGGGCCTGACAGATACGCAGTATTTT.

Only a few counts were recorded for this clone. J is TRBJ2-7 and V is TRBV7-9; 8 bases align to TRBD1. V dropped 4 bases and J dropped 0; count of bases not matched to a gene: 2. Germline V CDR1 and CDR2: SEHNR, FQNEAQ (reference sequence). The CDR3 runs 14 residues. CDR3 nucleotide sequence: TGTGCCAGCAGCTCCGGACAGGGCTCCTACGAGCAGTACTTC. Encoded protein: CASSSGQGSYEQYF.

The gene calls are TRBV5-8 and TRBJ2-5; D is perhaps TRBD1 or TRBD2 (6 bases each). The V end was cut by 4 bases, the J end by 2 bases, with 12 bases between. CDR3 length equals 14 residues. Germline CDR1 reads SGHTS; CDR2 reads YDEGEE. This chain's CDR3 is CASSGGTRQETQYF. CDR3 DNA: TGTGCCAGCAGCGGAGGGACACGACAAGAGACCCAGTACTTC.

V and J are TRBV29-1 and TRBJ1-2; D is unclear. Trimming cost V 8 bases and J 8 bases, with 15 bases left between them. Per germline, CDR1 SQVTM and CDR2 ANQGSEA. The CDR3 runs to 11 residues. The CDR3 DNA is TGCAGCATGGTGGGTCCTCGGGGCTACACCTTC. Amino acid sequence: CSMVGPRGYTF.

The rearrangement links TRBV6-5 to TRBJ1-5; D unclear. The CDR3 is 13 residues long. V gave up 6 bases and J gave up 6 bases, with 12 bases separating them. Germline loops: CDR1 MNHEY, CDR2 SVGAGI. DNA of the CDR3: TGTGCCAGCAGCACAGAACGGGGTCAGCCCCAGCATTTT. Protein product: CASSTERGQPQHF.

V is TRBV15 and J is TRBJ2-7; 7 nucleotides align to TRBD2. Germline loops: CDR1 LNHNV, CDR2 YYDKDF (reference sequence). The CDR3 is 14 residues long. V trimming: 1 base; J trimming: 6 bases; junction bases outside the gene matches: 6. Here the CDR3 reads CATSRAGGPGEQYF. For the CDR3, the DNA is TGTGCCACCAGCAGAGCGGGAGGACCAGGCGAGCAGTACTTC.

The chain carries TRBV30 and TRBJ1-1, with a weak D call TRBD1 (5 bases). Looked up from germline, CDR1 is GTSNPN and CDR2 is SVGIG (reference sequence). The CDR3 length is 14 residues. V shed 2 bases and J shed 1 base, with 11 bases lying between them. The CDR3 reads CAWSLGGTNTEAFF. The DNA for the CDR3 is TGTGCCTGGAGTTTGGGGGGAACGAACACTGAAGCTTTCTTT.

The chain employs TRBV2 and TRBJ2-7; 10 bases match TRBD2. The germline V gene has CDR1 SNHLY and CDR2 FYNNEI. V gave up 10 bases and J gave up 6 bases; unmatched junction bases: 9. The CDR3 loop spans 13 amino acids. This CDR3 reads CATSGTSVGEQYF. DNA for the CDR3: TGTGCCACTTCCGGGACTAGCGTGGGCGAGCAGTACTTC.

The gene calls are TRBV5-1 and TRBJ2-7, with D uncertain. CDR3 length equals 14 residues. V lost 0 bases and J lost 7, with 14 bases in between. The germline V gene has CDR1 SGHRS and CDR2 YFSETQ. The CDR3 nucleotides are TGCGCCAGCAGCTTGGCCCTTAGTCCTGGGGAGCAGTACTTC. It encodes CASSLALSPGEQYF.

The rearrangement links TRBV4-1 to TRBJ1-1, with D unclear. This CDR3 has 15 amino acids. Deletions cut 4 bases from V and 4 bases from J, with 16 bases between. Germline loops: CDR1 MGHRA, CDR2 YSYEKL. The CDR3 spells CASSPGGLRRTEAFF. The CDR3 coding sequence is TGCGCCAGCAGCCCAGGAGGGTTACGACGCACTGAAGCTTTCTTT.

In DNA form, the CDR3 reads TGTGCCAGCAGTTACTCTGCTGGAATAAACTACAATGAGCAGTTCTTC. Encoded protein: CASSYSAGINYNEQFF. The chain joins TRBV6-5 to TRBJ2-1; unclear D gene. V was clipped by 0 bases and J by 3 bases, with 12 bases between them. The CDR3 is 16 amino acids. Germline CDR1 MNHEY, CDR2 SVGAGI.

DNA for the CDR3: TGTGCCAGCAGCGCAACAGCTAACTATGGCTACACCTTC. Its protein is CASSATANYGYTF. The chain uses TRBV9 and TRBJ1-2; D ambiguous. CDR1 is SGDLS and CDR2 is YYNGEE in the germline V gene. The V and J ends lost 3 bases and 0 bases respectively, with 6 bases between them. This CDR3 has 13 residues.

The table lists this clone with a count of one. The chain has TRBV6-6 and TRBJ1-6; 7 bases map to TRBD1. This CDR3 comprises 14 residues. Germline-derived CDR1 and CDR2 are MNHNY and SVGAGI (reference sequence). Trimming took 7 bases from V and 4 from J; bases not matched to a gene: 4. CDR3 DNA: TGTGCCAGCACCCCAGGGGGGTATAATTCACCCCTCCACTTT. It encodes CASTPGGYNSPLHF.

The genes are TRBV10-3 and TRBJ1-1; D gene ambiguous. This CDR3 region has 13 residues. Germline V lookup: CDR1 ENHRY, CDR2 SYGVKD. V was clipped by 2 bases and J by 4 bases, with 8 bases between them. The CDR3 reads CAISENIGTEAFF. The CDR3, as DNA: TGTGCCATCAGTGAGAACATTGGCACTGAAGCTTTCTTT.

The chain joins TRBV5-6 to TRBJ2-7, with 9 bases lining up with TRBD2. The length of the CDR3 is 16 residues. V gave up 0 bases and J gave up 1 base; unmatched junction bases: 5. CDR1 and CDR2 from the germline V gene are SGHDT and YYEEEE. The DNA for the CDR3 is TGTGCCAGCAGCTTGGGTCCAGCGGGAGGATCCTACGAGCAGTACTTC. Translating it yields CASSLGPAGGSYEQYF. Looking up the rest from reference TRBV5-6 and TRBJ2-7 gives the full variable domain: DAGVTQSPTHLIKTRGQQVTLRCSPKSGHDTVSWYQQALGQGPQFIFQYYEEEERQRGNFPDRFSGHQFPNYSSELNVNALLLGDSALYLCASSLGPAGGSYEQYFGPGTRLTVT.

The rearrangement uses TRBV30 and TRBJ2-7; D is uncertain. V lost 2 bases and J lost 7, with 12 bases in between. CDR1 is GTSNPN, CDR2 SVGIG, per germline (reference sequence). The CDR3 loop spans 12 amino acids. DNA of the CDR3: TGTGCCTGGAGTATCACACTCAGAGAGCAGTACTTC. As protein: CAWSITLREQYF. Full variable domain (remainder filled in from reference TRBV30 and TRBJ2-7): SQTIHQWPATLVQPVGSPLSLECTVEGTSNPNLYWYRQAAGRGLQLLFYSVGIGQISSEVPQNLSASRPQDRQFILSSKKLLLSDSGFYLCAWSITLREQYFGPGTRLTVT.